The next 21 T cell receptor beta chains were all read from a single sample in a study of CD8+CD57+ T cells in acquired aplastic anemia. The sequenced patients had an expansion of CD8+CD57+ cells seen by flow cytometry. The study profiled TCR beta VDJ and CDR3 using genomic DNA as template. TCRdb fed the reads into MiXCR, producing one record per CDR3 protein. The sample has 200,000 to 250,000 distinct CDR3 sequences; about half are singletons. Material for sequencing was sorted CD4+, CD8+, or CD8+CD57+ T cells (not recorded which) from PBMCs. Receptors originate from a human donor with aplastic anemia.

The V gene is TRBV19, the J gene TRBJ1-2; D unclear. V lost 4 bases, J lost 9 bases, and 6 bases lay in between. This CDR3 spans 10 amino acids. Germline loops: CDR1 LNHDA, CDR2 SQIVND (reference sequence). The CDR3 is CASSTNSYTF. The CDR3 DNA follows: TGTGCCAGTAGTACCAACAGCTACACCTTC.

This clonotype was observed many times. J is TRBJ1-6 and V is TRBV7-3; D call uncertain. The CDR3 contains 13 residues. Germline V gene lookup returns CDR1 SGHTA and CDR2 FQGTGA. Trimming stripped 5 bases from V and 7 bases from J, with 9 bases between. The CDR3 protein is CASSPRGNSPLHF. In DNA form, the CDR3 reads TGTGCCAGCAGCCCCCGAGGCAATTCACCCCTCCACTTT.

The count of this clonotype is one. This chain joins TRBV7-9 and TRBJ1-5; 9 nucleotides line up with TRBD1. V lost 2 bases to trimming and J lost 3 bases; unmatched junction nucleotides: 8. Per germline, CDR1 SEHNR and CDR2 FQNEAQ (reference sequence). The CDR3 has 17 residues. The CDR3 region has the DNA TGTGCCAGCAGCTTAAGCCCGGGACAGGGTACCAATCAGCCCCAGCATTTT. Translation gives CASSLSPGQGTNQPQHF. Complete variable domain (other parts from reference TRBV7-9 and TRBJ1-5): DTGVSQNPRHKITKRGQNVTFRCDPISEHNRLYWYRQTLGQGPEFLTYFQNEAQLEKSRLLSDRFSAERPKGSFSTLEIQRTEQGDSAMYLCASSLSPGQGTNQPQHFGDGTRLSIL.

V usage is TRBV19 and J usage is TRBJ2-3, with 10 nucleotides matching TRBD1. There are 15 residues in the CDR3. Germline assignment: CDR1 LNHDA and CDR2 SQIVND (reference sequence). V lost 4 bases, J lost 6 bases, and 7 bases stayed unmatched. DNA for the CDR3: TGTGCCAGTAGTAGGGGGACAGGGGCATCGGATACGCAGTATTTT. This sequence encodes CASSRGTGASDTQYF. Filled out from reference TRBV19 and TRBJ2-3, the complete variable domain reads DGGITQSPKYLFRKEGQNVTLSCEQNLNHDAMYWYRQDPGQGLRLIYYSQIVNDFQKGDIAEGYSVSREKKESFPLTVTSAQKNPTAFYLCASSRGTGASDTQYFGPGTRLTVL.

This clonotype came up many times. The chain links TRBV2 to TRBJ2-1; TRBD2 matches at 9 bases. The CDR3 totals 14 residues. Germline CDR1 SNHLY, CDR2 FYNNEI. The J segment lost 6 bases and the V segment lost 5 bases, leaving 5 bases of the junction unmatched. CDR3 sequence reads: CASSKTTSGNEQFF. The CDR3 DNA reads TGTGCCAGCAGTAAGACGACTAGCGGCAATGAGCAGTTCTTC.

This clonotype was detected many times. The rearrangement joins TRBV7-9 to TRBJ2-7; 9 bases align to TRBD1. CDR1 and CDR2 from the germline V gene are SEHNR and FQNEAQ (reference sequence). This CDR3 spans 13 amino acids. The V and J ends lost 6 bases and 5 bases, in that order; junction bases with no gene match: 5. CDR3: CASRPRTGDEQYF. In DNA, the CDR3 is TGTGCCAGCAGACCCCGGACAGGGGACGAGCAGTACTTC.

The V call is TRBV7-2, the J call TRBJ2-5; D call uncertain. The CDR3 runs 14 residues. V was shortened by 3 bases and J by 2 bases, with 10 bases between the two germline ends. In germline, CDR1 is SGHTA, CDR2 FQGNSA. The CDR3 reads CASSFSVPQETQYF. Here the CDR3 DNA reads TGTGCCAGCAGCTTCTCTGTCCCGCAAGAGACCCAGTACTTC.

The chain links TRBV20-1 to TRBJ1-2, with D perhaps matching TRBD1 (6 bases). CDR3 length: 13 residues. The V end was cut by 0 bases, the J end by 5 bases, with 10 bases between. Germline V CDR1 and CDR2: DFQATT, SNEGSKA (reference sequence). For the CDR3, the DNA is TGCAGTGCTAGAGATGGGACACTTTATGGCTACACCTTC. As protein: CSARDGTLYGYTF.

This sequence joins TRBV2 and TRBJ2-3; 7 bases line up with TRBD2. V shed 7 bases, J shed 1 base, and the junction held 8 bases outside the gene matches. Germline assignment: CDR1 SNHLY and CDR2 FYNNEI. This CDR3 comprises 15 residues. The CDR3 sequence: CASISLAEGTDTQYF. The CDR3 nucleotides read TGTGCCAGCATATCCCTAGCGGAAGGCACAGATACGCAGTATTTT.

This clonotype was seen ten or more times. The chain carries TRBV7-2 and TRBJ1-6; TRBD1 aligns across 10 bases. The CDR3 consists of 15 residues. The germline gives CDR1 SGHTA, CDR2 FQGNSA. J lost 4 bases, V lost 3 bases, and 0 bases had no gene match. This CDR3 reads CASSLGQGYNSPLHF. CDR3 coding DNA: TGTGCCAGCAGCTTGGGACAGGGGTATAATTCACCCCTCCACTTT.

This clonotype was counted at least ten times. Compared with germline, one end of the junction differs, possibly owing to a read error. The chain uses TRBV5-1 and TRBJ1-2; the D gene is possibly TRBD1 (5 bases). The CDR3 has 12 residues. CDR1 is SGHRS, CDR2 YFSETQ, per germline. The CDR3 sequence: CANSLDSGGYTF. In nucleotides, the CDR3 is TGCGCCAACAGCTTAGACAGTGGAGGCTACACCTTC.

In its sample, this clonotype was seen a few times. The rearrangement joins TRBV20-1 to TRBJ2-7; 7 nucleotides match TRBD1. Looked up from germline, CDR1 is DFQATT and CDR2 is SNEGSKA (reference sequence). This CDR3 is built from 16 residues. Trimming cost V 2 bases and J 5 bases; bases outside gene matches: 15. CDR3 sequence (DNA): TGCAGTGCTAGAAACCCGCGAAGGGGGCGCGGCGACGAGCAGTACTTC. The encoded protein is CSARNPRRGRGDEQYF.

This clonotype was seen a handful of times. J is TRBJ1-5 and V is TRBV15; D call uncertain. The CDR3 runs 14 residues. The ends were cut back, 1 base at V and 7 bases at J, with 11 bases in the middle. Germline-derived CDR1 and CDR2 are LNHNV and YYDKDF (reference sequence). The CDR3 protein is CATSRVGETQPQHF. Written as DNA, the CDR3 is TGTGCCACCAGCAGAGTAGGAGAAACGCAGCCCCAGCATTTT.

Many counts were recorded for this clonotype. The genes are TRBV7-3 and TRBJ2-3; D not certain. Looked up from germline, CDR1 is SGHTA and CDR2 is FQGTGA. This CDR3 is 16 amino acids long. V was shortened by 2 bases and J by 0 bases, with 12 bases between the two germline ends. The CDR3 DNA reads as TGTGCCAGCAGCTTATTTGTGGCAGCAAGCACAGATACGCAGTATTTT. Its protein is CASSLFVAASTDTQYF.

This clonotype was detected only a few times. The rearrangement joins TRBV7-9 to TRBJ1-2; D is uncertain. V was cut by 3 bases and J by 7 bases, with 9 bases left in between. This CDR3 is built from 12 residues. CDR1 SEHNR and CDR2 FQNEAQ come from the germline V gene (reference sequence). The CDR3 is CASSFEGAGYTF. The DNA of the CDR3 is TGTGCCAGCAGCTTTGAAGGAGCTGGCTACACCTTC.

The chain combines TRBV7-8 with TRBJ1-2; TRBD1 agrees at 7 bases. There are 12 residues in the CDR3. Trimming removed 5 bases from V and 6 bases from J; junction bases left unmatched: 3. The germline CDR1 and CDR2 sequences are SGHVS and FQNEAQ. This CDR3 reads CASSPQGNGYTF. The CDR3 region has the DNA TGTGCCAGCAGCCCACAGGGGAATGGCTACACCTTC.

This clonotype was picked up many times. CDR3 DNA sequence: TGTGCCAGCAGTTTCGGGAGTTCACCCCTCCACTTT. Protein sequence: CASSFGSSPLHF. The V gene is TRBV28, the J gene TRBJ1-6; no definite D call. The length of the CDR3 is 12 residues. The V end lost 3 bases, the J end lost 9 bases, and 6 bases lay between the germline ends. Per germline, CDR1 MDHEN and CDR2 SYDVKM.

This clonotype was recorded many times. The chain recombines TRBV20-1 with TRBJ1-1; a possible D gene is TRBD1 (6 bases). The CDR3 has 14 amino acids. The germline CDR1 and CDR2 sequences are DFQATT and SNEGSKA (reference sequence). V lost 6 bases and J 0 bases, leaving 14 bases between the germline ends. This CDR3 reads CSARPGGMNTEAFF. In nucleotides, the CDR3 is TGCAGTGCCAGACCCGGGGGCATGAACACTGAAGCTTTCTTT.

The chain is built from TRBV12-3 or TRBV12-4 and TRBJ1-6; no definite D call. The CDR3 runs 16 residues. V was trimmed by 0 bases and J by 10 bases, leaving 16 bases between them. The chain's CDR3 is CASSLASWALSSPLHF. The CDR3 DNA is TGTGCCAGCAGTTTAGCGTCATGGGCCCTAAGCTCACCCCTCCACTTT.

This clonotype was detected a few times. A much larger clone differs from this one at a single base, so this may be a read error. This chain uses TRBV5-6 with TRBJ1-2; no definite D call. The germline V and J ends were trimmed by 2 bases and 4 bases, with 18 bases remaining between them. CDR1 and CDR2 from the germline V gene are SGHDT and YYEEEE. The CDR3 spans 16 residues. The CDR3: CASSFDHSRGSYGYTF. CDR3 in DNA: TGTGCCAGCAGCTTTGATCATTCACGGGGTAGCTATGGCTACACCTTC.

This chain uses TRBV10-3 with TRBJ2-3, with 10 bases identical to TRBD2. Germline CDR1 is ENHRY and CDR2 is SYGVKD. This CDR3 is built from 17 residues. Germline trimming cut 10 bases from V and 6 bases from J; bases unmatched to any gene: 19. CDR3 sequence (DNA): TGTGCCACCAAGTCAGCGGGGGGGCTAGAATTGTCGGATACGCAGTATTTT. It specifies CATKSAGGLELSDTQYF.